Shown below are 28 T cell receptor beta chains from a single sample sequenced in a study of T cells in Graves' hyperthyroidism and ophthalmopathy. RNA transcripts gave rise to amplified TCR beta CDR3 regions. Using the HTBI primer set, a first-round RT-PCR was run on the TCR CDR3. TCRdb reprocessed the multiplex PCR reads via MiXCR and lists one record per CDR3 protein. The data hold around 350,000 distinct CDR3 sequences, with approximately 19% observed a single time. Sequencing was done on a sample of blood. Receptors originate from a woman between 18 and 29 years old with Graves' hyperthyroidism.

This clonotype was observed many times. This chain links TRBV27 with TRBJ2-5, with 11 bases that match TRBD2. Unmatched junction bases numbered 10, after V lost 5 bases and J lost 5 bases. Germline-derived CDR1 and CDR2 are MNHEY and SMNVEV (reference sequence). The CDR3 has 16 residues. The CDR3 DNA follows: TGTGCCAGCAGTCAAACTAGCGGGGGAGGTCGGGAGACCCAGTACTTC. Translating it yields CASSQTSGGGRETQYF.

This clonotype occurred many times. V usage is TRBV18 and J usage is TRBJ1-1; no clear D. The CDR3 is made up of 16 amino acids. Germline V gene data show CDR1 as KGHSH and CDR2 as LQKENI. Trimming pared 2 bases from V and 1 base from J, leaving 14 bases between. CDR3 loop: CASSPRLTNRNTEAFF. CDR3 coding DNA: TGTGCCAGCTCACCAAGGTTAACGAACAGGAACACTGAAGCTTTCTTT.

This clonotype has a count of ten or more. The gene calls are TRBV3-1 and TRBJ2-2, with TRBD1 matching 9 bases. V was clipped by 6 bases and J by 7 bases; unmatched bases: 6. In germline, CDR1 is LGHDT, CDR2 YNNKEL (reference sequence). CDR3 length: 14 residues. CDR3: CASSHRGRSGELFF. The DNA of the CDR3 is TGTGCCAGCAGTCACAGGGGGCGGAGCGGGGAGCTGTTTTTT.

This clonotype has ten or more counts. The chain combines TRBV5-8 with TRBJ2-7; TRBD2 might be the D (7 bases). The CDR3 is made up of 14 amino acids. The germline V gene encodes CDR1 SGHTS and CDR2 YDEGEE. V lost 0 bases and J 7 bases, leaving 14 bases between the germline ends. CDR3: CASSLEGGGTEQYF. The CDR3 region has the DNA TGTGCCAGCAGCTTGGAGGGGGGGGGTACGGAGCAGTACTTC. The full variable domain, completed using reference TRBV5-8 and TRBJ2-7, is EAGVTQSPTHLIKTRGQQATLRCSPISGHTSVYWYQQALGLGLQFLLWYDEGEERNRGNFPPRFSGRQFPNYSSELNVNALELEDSALYLCASSLEGGGTEQYFGPGTRLTVT.

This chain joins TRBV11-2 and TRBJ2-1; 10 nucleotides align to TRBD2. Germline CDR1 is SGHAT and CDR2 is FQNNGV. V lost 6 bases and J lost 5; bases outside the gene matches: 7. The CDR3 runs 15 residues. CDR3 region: CASRSKRGGDNEQFF. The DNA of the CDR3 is TGTGCCAGCAGAAGTAAGCGGGGGGGCGACAATGAGCAGTTCTTC.

Written as DNA, the CDR3 is TGTGCCAGCAGCCCACGGGTTGTCAGTTGGGAACTGAACACTGAAGCTTTCTTT. Its translation: CASSPRVVSWELNTEAFF. V gene TRBV7-3 combines with J gene TRBJ1-1; D is undetermined. V shed 5 bases and J shed 0 bases, with 22 bases lying between them. Germline V CDR1 and CDR2: SGHTA, FQGTGA. The CDR3 contains 18 residues.

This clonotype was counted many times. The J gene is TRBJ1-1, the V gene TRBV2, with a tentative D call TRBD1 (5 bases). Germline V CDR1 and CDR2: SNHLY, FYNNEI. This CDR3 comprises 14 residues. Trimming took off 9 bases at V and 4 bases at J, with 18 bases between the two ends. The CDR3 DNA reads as TGTGCCAGTCTCCGGGGACCTGCTGGCACTGAAGCTTTCTTT. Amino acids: CASLRGPAGTEAFF.

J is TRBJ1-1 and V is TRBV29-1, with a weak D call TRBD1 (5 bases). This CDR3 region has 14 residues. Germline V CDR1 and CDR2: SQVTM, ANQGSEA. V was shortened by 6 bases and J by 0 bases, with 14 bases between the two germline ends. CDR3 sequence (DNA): TGCAGCGTCCCGGCGGGGGTTTTGAACACTGAAGCTTTCTTT. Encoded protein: CSVPAGVLNTEAFF.

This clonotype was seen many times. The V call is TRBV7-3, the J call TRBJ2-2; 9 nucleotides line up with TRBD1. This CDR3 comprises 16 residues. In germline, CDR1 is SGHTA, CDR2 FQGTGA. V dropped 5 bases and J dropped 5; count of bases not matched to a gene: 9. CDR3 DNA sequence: TGTGCCAGCAGCCCCAAGACAGGGGGGAGAACCGGGGAGCTGTTTTTT. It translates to CASSPKTGGRTGELFF. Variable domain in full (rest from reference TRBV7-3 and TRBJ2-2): GAGVSQTPSNKVTEKGKYVELRCDPISGHTALYWYRQSLGQGPEFLIYFQGTGAADDSGLPNDRFFAVRPEGSVSTLKIQRTERGDSAVYLCASSPKTGGRTGELFFGEGSRLTVL.

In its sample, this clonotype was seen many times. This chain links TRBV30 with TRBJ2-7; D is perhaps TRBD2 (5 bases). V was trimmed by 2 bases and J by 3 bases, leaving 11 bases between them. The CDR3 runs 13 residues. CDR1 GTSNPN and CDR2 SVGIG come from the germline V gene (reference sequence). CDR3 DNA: TGTGCCTGGAGTCCCCGGGATAACTACGAGCAGTACTTC. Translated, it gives CAWSPRDNYEQYF.

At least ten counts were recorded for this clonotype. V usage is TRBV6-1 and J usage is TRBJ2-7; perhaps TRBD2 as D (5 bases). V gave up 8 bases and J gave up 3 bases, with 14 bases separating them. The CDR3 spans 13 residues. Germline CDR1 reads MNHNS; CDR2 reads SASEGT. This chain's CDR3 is CASLGVSHYEQYF. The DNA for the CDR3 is TGTGCCAGCCTCGGGGTGTCCCACTACGAGCAGTACTTC.

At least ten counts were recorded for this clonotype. The CDR3 sequence is CASSLDPSELGAFF. CDR3 DNA: TGTGCCAGCAGCTTAGACCCGAGCGAACTGGGGGCTTTCTTT. The chain couples TRBV11-2 to TRBJ1-1; the D is unclear. Germline-derived CDR1 and CDR2 are SGHAT and FQNNGV. V was cut by 0 bases and J by 11 bases, with 16 bases left in between. There are 14 residues in the CDR3.

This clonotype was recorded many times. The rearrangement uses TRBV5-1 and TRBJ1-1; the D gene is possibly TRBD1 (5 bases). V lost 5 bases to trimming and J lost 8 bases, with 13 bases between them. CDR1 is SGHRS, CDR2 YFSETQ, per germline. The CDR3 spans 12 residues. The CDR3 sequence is CASRKTGPEAFF. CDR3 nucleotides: TGCGCCAGCAGAAAAACAGGCCCGGAAGCTTTCTTT.

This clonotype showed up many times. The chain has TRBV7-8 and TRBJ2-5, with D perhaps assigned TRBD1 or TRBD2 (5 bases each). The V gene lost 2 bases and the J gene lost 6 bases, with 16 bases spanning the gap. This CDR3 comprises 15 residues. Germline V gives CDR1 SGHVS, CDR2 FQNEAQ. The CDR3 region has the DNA TGTGCCAGCAGCTTATTCGGTCAGGGCGGGCAGACCCAGTACTTC. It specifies CASSLFGQGGQTQYF. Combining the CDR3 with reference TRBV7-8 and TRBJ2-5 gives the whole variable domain GAGVSQSPRYKVAKRGQDVALRCDPISGHVSLFWYQQALGQGPEFLTYFQNEAQLDKSGLPSDRFFAERPEGSVSTLKIQRTQQEDSAVYLCASSLFGQGGQTQYFGPGTRLLVL.

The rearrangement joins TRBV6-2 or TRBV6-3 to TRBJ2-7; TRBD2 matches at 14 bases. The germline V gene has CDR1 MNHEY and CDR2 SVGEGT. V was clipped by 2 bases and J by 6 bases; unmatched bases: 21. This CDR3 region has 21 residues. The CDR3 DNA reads TGTGCCAGCAGTTACCCGACTAGCGGGGGGGCTGCCGTCGGGGTTTACGGCGAGCAGTACGTC. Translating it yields CASSYPTSGGAAVGVYGEQYV.

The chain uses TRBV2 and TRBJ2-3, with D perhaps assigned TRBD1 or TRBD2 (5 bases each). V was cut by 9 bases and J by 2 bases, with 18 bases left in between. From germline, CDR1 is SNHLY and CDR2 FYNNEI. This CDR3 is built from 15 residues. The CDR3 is CARSQGDSNTDTQYF. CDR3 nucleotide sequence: TGTGCCAGATCCCAGGGAGATTCCAACACAGATACGCAGTATTTT.

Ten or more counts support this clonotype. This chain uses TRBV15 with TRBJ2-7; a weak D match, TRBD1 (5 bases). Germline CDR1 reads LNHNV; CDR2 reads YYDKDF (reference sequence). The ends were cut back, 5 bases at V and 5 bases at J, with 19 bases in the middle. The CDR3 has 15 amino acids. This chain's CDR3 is CATSFQGTPSDEQYF. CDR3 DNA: TGTGCCACCAGCTTTCAGGGTACCCCGTCCGACGAGCAGTACTTC.

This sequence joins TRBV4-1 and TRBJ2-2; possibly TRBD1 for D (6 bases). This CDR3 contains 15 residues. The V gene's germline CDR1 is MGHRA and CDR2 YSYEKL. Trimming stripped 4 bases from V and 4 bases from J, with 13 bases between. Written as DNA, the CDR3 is TGCGCCAGCAGCCGGACAGTAGTGAGCACCGGGGAGCTGTTTTTT. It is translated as CASSRTVVSTGELFF.

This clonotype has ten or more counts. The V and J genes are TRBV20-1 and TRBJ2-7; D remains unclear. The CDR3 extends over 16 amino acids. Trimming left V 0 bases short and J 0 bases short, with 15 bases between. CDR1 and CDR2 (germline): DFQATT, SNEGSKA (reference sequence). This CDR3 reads CSARDWGPPPSYEQYF. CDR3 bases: TGCAGTGCTAGAGATTGGGGTCCCCCACCCTCCTACGAGCAGTACTTC.

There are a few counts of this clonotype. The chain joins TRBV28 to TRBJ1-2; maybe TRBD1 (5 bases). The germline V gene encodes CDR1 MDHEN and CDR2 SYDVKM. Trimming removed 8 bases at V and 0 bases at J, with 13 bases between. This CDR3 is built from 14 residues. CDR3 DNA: TGTGCCAGCTTTGATAGGGGACCTAACTATGGCTACACCTTC. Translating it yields CASFDRGPNYGYTF.

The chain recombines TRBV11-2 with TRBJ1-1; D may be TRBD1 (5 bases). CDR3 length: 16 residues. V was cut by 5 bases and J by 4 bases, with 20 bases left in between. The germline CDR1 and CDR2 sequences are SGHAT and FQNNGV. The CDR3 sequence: CASSTYGADNPTEAFF. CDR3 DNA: TGTGCCAGCAGCACCTACGGGGCTGACAACCCCACTGAAGCTTTCTTT.

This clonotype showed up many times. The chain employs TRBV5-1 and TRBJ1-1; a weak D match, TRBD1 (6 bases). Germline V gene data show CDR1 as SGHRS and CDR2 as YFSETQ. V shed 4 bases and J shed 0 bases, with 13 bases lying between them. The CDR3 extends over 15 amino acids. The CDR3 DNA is TGCGCCAGCAGCCTGGGGGCGTGGATGAACACTGAAGCTTTCTTT. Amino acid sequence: CASSLGAWMNTEAFF. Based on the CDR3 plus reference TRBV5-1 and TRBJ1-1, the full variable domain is KAGVTQTPRYLIKTRGQQVTLSCSPISGHRSVSWYQQTPGQGLQFLFEYFSETQRNKGNFPGRFSGRQFSNSRSEMNVSTLELGDSALYLCASSLGAWMNTEAFFGQGTRLTVV.

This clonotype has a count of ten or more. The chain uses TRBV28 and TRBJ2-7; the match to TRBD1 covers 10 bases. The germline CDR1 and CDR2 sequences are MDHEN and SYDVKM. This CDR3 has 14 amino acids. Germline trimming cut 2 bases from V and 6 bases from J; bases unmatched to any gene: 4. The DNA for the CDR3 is TGTGCCAGCAGTTTAGGGGGACAGGGGAGCGAGCAGTACTTC. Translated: CASSLGGQGSEQYF.

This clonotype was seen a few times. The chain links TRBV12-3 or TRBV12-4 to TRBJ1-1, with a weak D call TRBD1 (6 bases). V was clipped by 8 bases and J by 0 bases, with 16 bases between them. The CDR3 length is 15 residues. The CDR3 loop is CASHQSGAMNTEAFF. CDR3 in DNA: TGTGCCAGCCACCAGTCGGGGGCAATGAACACTGAAGCTTTCTTT.

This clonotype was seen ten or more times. The CDR3, as DNA: TGCAGTGCCCTCATACAGGGGTTGATAGAGACCCAGTACTTC. It codes for CSALIQGLIETQYF. The chain carries TRBV20-1 and TRBJ2-5, with 7 nucleotides matching TRBD1. V shed 6 bases and J 4 bases; nucleotides not matched to a gene: 11. The CDR3 has 14 amino acids. Germline V CDR1 and CDR2: DFQATT, SNEGSKA (reference sequence).

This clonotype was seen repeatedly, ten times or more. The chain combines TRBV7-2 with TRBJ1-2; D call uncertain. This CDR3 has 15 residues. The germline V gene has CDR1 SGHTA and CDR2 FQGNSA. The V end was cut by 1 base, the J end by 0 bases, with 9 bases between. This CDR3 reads CASSLVRRANYGYTF. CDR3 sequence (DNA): TGTGCCAGCAGCTTAGTTCGGAGAGCTAACTATGGCTACACCTTC.

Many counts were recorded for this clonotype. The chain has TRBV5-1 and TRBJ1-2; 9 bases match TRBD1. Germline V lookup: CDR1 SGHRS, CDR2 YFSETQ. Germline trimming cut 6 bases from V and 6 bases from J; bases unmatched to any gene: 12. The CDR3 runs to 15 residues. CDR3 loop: CASTTAQGAVDGYTF. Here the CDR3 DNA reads TGCGCCAGCACCACTGCACAGGGGGCGGTCGATGGCTACACCTTC.

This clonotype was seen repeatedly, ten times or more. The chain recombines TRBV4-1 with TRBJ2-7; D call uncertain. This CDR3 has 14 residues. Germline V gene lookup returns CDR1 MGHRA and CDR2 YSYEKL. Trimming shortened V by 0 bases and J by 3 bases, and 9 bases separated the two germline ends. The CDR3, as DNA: TGCGCCAGCAGCCAAGAAAGGCGACACTACGAGCAGTACTTC. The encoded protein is CASSQERRHYEQYF.